The TCR beta chain under discussion was sequenced for a study of blood T cell repertoires in COVID-19 (dated by TCRdb to the early 2020s). Describing the broader study: The collaborator samples originated in the United States, Italy and Spain and spanned the acute and convalescent phases of COVID-19. The samples were drawn from two sources: the first 160 participants of the ongoing ImmuneRACE study, and some 1,300 subjects contributed by 6 global collaborators. Sample metadata almost always included a de-identified subject ID, COVID-19 status, age in years and sex. Subjects who had been exposed to COVID-19, were actively infected with it, or had recovered from it provided the deeply sampled blood TCRbeta repertoires that made up the dataset. The repertoires were released in a freely available public database intended as a resource for research on the immune response to SARS-CoV-2. Where available, HLA class I and class II types were taken from metadata supplied by the sample provider and were not determined by assay-based typing. The material from the prospective study consisted of cDNA or gDNA derived from T cells, B-cell-depleted T cells, or PBMCs.

The V and J ends are trimmed by 5 bases and 10 bases, leaving 21 bases between them. The CDR3 runs 14 amino acids, cysteine and phenylalanine included. The kept DNA is CDR3 alone, 42 bases in frame from the first base. The germline V gene yields SQVTM for CDR1 and ANQGSEA for CDR2. The collaborating institutions used their own protocols to collect whole blood in K2EDTA tubes. For TCRbeta analysis, collaborators shipped samples as frozen whole blood, isolated PBMCs, or DNA extracted from either of those sample types. The full study reports these points: The quantity of clinical and demographic metadata differed by source and by participant and was supplied without curation.

Points on this clone: Its specific antigen is unknown. Per-base qualities were not stored, and no clone one base away is much larger.

TCRbeta CDR3 regions were amplified from genomic DNA by means of the immunoSEQ Assay, a bias-controlled multiplex PCR. The original methods were these. The number of nucleated cells in each sample was estimated by amplification of reference gene primers within the assay. Sequence reads were collapsed and filtered to measure the absolute abundance of every unique TCRbeta CDR3 rearrangement. For each sample, productive Simpson clonality was calculated as the square root of Simpson's diversity index across productive rearrangements. Drawn from immuneACCESS, this table holds only the in-frame rearrangements with V and J called that TCRdb kept. Clones are partly lost; checked studies trace under half to an unresolved V gene and leave the rest unexplained. V and J calls and clone size are those listed in that table; D and trimming were worked out from the DNA. This sample is represented by about 210,000 clones; about 87% of them were singletons. Approximately 1.8% of the sample comes from the top ten.

The chain joins TRBV29-1 to TRBJ2-1, and the D gene may be TRBD1, 6 bases matching. This clonotype was sampled from a man in his sixties or seventies with acute or convalescent COVID-19. The source material was peripheral blood. DNA sequence: TGCAGCGTTAGCCACGCGTCGCAGGGGCGAGAGCAGTTCTTC. This yields the protein CSVSHASQGREQFF.